This T cell receptor beta chain emerged from a study of T cell changes during pregnancy in multiple sclerosis. CDR3 length: 15 residues. J lost 1 base, V lost 2 bases, and 1 base had no gene match. Germline V CDR1 and CDR2: MNHEY, SVGAGI. Sequencing was performed with immunoSEQ multiplex PCR; in TCRdb, only in-frame clones are kept and a portion is missing. In the table there are 91,000 or so clones, over 80% of which are singletons. The clonotype comes from a female donor with multiple sclerosis, enrolled in a pregnancy study. The V and J genes are TRBV6-5 and TRBJ2-2; 7 bases are shared with TRBD2. This sample comprised peripheral blood, obtained after pregnancy. The DNA of the CDR3 is TGTGCCAGCAGTTACGGCGGGGGGAACACCGGGGAGCTGTTTTTT. Its translation: CASSYGGGNTGELFF.